This T cell receptor beta chain was obtained from a study of cytomegalovirus exposure and HLA in healthy donors. Study results and limitations: The study put 150 to 200 TCR beta chains on its list as cytomegalovirus-associated.

Donors sampled were nominally healthy, though unrecorded immune exposures were likely. V was pared by 6 bases and J by 5 bases, with 2 bases of the junction left unmatched. CDR3 length: 13 residues. Germline CDR1 ENHRY, CDR2 SYGVKD. The sample holds a few counts of this clone. Antigen: not known. PCR used 60 Vbeta primers and 13 Jbeta primers. Produced via immunoSEQ multiplex PCR; TCRdb's table is partial and in-frame only. This sample has roughly 100,000 clones; over 70% occur once, and the top ten carry roughly 1.9%. The TCR sequence derives from a man between 25 and 39 years old in good health and CMV-seronegative. J is TRBJ2-1 and V is TRBV10-3; 9 bases fit TRBD1. Sequenced input: PBMCs. The DNA of the CDR3 is TGTGCCATCAGGGGACAGGGTCACAATGAGCAGTTCTTC. Amino acids: CAIRGQGHNEQFF.